This T cell receptor (beta chain) was sequenced during a study of T cells in Graves' hyperthyroidism and ophthalmopathy. This clonotype has a count of ten or more. Unmatched junction bases numbered 5, after V lost 0 bases and J lost 9 bases. CDR1 is DFQATT and CDR2 is SNEGSKA in the germline V gene (reference sequence). The CDR3 spans 15 residues. The CDR3 regions of TCR beta were amplified from RNA transcripts. First-round RT-PCR targeting the TCR CDR3 was performed with the HTBI primer set. MiXCR, applied by TCRdb to the multiplex PCR reads, yields one record per CDR3 protein. This sample carries more than 350,000 distinct CDR3 sequences, about 15% of them seen once, and the ten largest clones take roughly a fifth. Diagnoses were made from clinical symptoms, serum measures (thyroxine and TRAb), thyroid ultrasound and orbital computed tomography.

Sequenced sample: blood. This sequence joins TRBV20-1 and TRBJ1-6, with 10 bases matching TRBD1. The sequence was obtained from a woman aged 60 to 75 with Graves' ophthalmopathy. The chain's CDR3 is CSARDGGDRGSPLHF. CDR3 DNA sequence: TGCAGTGCTAGAGATGGGGGGGACAGGGGTTCACCCCTCCACTTT.